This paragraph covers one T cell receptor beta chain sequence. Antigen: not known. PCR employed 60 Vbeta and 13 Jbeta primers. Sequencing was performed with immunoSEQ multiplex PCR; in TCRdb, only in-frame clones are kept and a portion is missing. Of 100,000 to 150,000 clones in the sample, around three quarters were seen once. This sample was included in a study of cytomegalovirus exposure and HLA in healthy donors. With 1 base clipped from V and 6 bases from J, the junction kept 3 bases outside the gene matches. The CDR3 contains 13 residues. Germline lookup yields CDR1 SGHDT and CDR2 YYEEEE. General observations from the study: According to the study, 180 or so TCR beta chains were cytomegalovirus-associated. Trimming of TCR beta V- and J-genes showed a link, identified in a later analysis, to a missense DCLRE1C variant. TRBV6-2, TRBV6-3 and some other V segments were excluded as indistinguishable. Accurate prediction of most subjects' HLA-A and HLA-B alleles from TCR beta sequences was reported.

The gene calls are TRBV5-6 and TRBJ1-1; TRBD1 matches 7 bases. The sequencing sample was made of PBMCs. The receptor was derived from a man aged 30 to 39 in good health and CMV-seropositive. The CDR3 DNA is TGTGCCAGCAGCTTGCAGGGGGTAGCTGAAGCTTTCTTT. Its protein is CASSLQGVAEAFF.